A selection of T cell receptor beta chains follows, all from one sample in a study of shared clonotypes between healthy human individuals. Data came from immunoSEQ multiplex PCR; TCRdb stores just in-frame clones and leaves some out. The sample includes some 2 million clones, approximately 94% of them seen just once. Sequencing used naive CD8+ T cells sorted from blood. These TCRs come from a man younger than 35 in good health. The CDR3 runs from the conserved cysteine through the conserved F or W. A D gene is named only where the DNA matches it firmly. Size tells how often a clone was seen (once, few, many) or the class of an expanded clone, and some rows leave it out.

clone_size j_call v_call d_call cdr3_aa cdr3_nt
. TRBJ2-7 TRBV6-5 TRBD1 CASRPIPTGREQYF TGTGCCAGCAGGCCGATACCGACAGGGCGCGAGCAGTACTTC
. TRBJ2-1 TRBV2 . CASSGTSLLNEQFF TGTGCCAGCAGTGGTACTAGCCTCCTGAATGAGCAGTTCTTC
. TRBJ2-5 TRBV4-3 . CASSQTNGVQETQYF TGCGCCAGCAGCCAAACTAACGGAGTACAAGAGACCCAGTACTTC
. TRBJ1-5 TRBV15 . CATSRTDSDQPQHF TGTGCCACCAGCAGGACGGACAGCGATCAGCCCCAGCATTTT
. TRBJ2-2 TRBV11-2 . CASSSWTDLTGELFF TGTGCCAGCAGCTCGTGGACAGACTTGACCGGGGAGCTGTTTTTT
. TRBJ1-2 TRBV4-1 . CASSQDLATGNGYTF TGCGCCAGCAGCCAAGATCTCGCGACAGGTAATGGCTACACCTTC
. TRBJ2-7 TRBV27 . CASSVRGVSYEQYF TGTGCCAGCAGCGTCCGAGGCGTCTCCTACGAGCAGTACTTC
. TRBJ2-1 TRBV29-1 TRBD1 CSVEDWTGIHNEQFF TGCAGCGTTGAAGATTGGACAGGTATACACAATGAGCAGTTCTTC
. TRBJ2-7 TRBV7-2 . CASSFGSGYEQYF TGTGCCAGCAGCTTCGGGTCTGGCTACGAGCAGTACTTC
. TRBJ1-1 TRBV19 . CASSIRGDDLGAFF TGTGCCAGTAGTATAAGAGGGGATGATCTTGGTGCTTTCTTT
. TRBJ2-5 TRBV5-1 . CASSFGETQYF TGCGCCAGCAGCTTCGGGGAGACCCAGTACTTC
. TRBJ2-7 TRBV2 . CASSATDFYEQYF TGTGCCAGCAGTGCGACAGATTTCTACGAGCAGTACTTC
. TRBJ2-7 TRBV27 TRBD1 CASSLGTDSYEQYF TGTGCCAGCAGTTTAGGGACAGACTCCTACGAGCAGTACTTC
. TRBJ1-4 TRBV7-9 . CASSLVREGEKLFF TGTGCCAGCAGCTTAGTCAGGGAAGGTGAAAAACTGTTTTTT
. TRBJ2-3 TRBV6-7 . CASTPGAGNLSDTQYF TGTGCCAGCACTCCGGGGGCAGGGAACTTATCAGATACGCAGTATTTT
. TRBJ1-2 TRBV27 . CASRPGPAGYGYTF TGTGCCAGCAGACCCGGGCCCGCGGGCTATGGCTACACCTTC
. TRBJ1-1 TRBV7-9 . CASSLAGRAEAFF TGTGCCAGCAGCTTAGCGGGCAGGGCTGAAGCTTTCTTT
. TRBJ1-2 TRBV5-8 . CASSPQSSYGYTF TGTGCCAGCAGCCCTCAGTCATCTTATGGCTACACCTTC
once TRBJ2-5 TRBV19 . CASSWQREETQYF TGTGCCAGTAGTTGGCAACGGGAAGAGACCCAGTACTTC
. TRBJ2-1 TRBV6-5 . CASSYRETYNEQFF TGTGCCAGCAGCTACAGGGAAACCTACAATGAGCAGTTCTTC
. TRBJ2-5 TRBV4-1 . CASSQDPYGETQYF TGCGCCAGCAGCCAAGATCCCTACGGAGAGACCCAGTACTTC
. TRBJ1-6 TRBV9 . CASSVEWAMDSPLHF TGTGCCAGCAGCGTAGAGTGGGCCATGGATTCACCCCTCCACTTT
few TRBJ1-1 TRBV9 . CASSGGEHTEAFF TGTGCCAGCAGCGGAGGGGAGCACACTGAAGCTTTCTTT
. TRBJ1-2 TRBV5-1 TRBD1 CASRISGQGQNGYTF TGCGCCAGCAGGATCTCGGGACAGGGCCAAAATGGCTACACCTTC
. TRBJ2-1 TRBV11-2 TRBD2 CASSNSGPYNEQFF TGTGCCAGCAGCAATAGCGGGCCGTACAATGAGCAGTTCTTC
. TRBJ2-3 TRBV6-5 TRBD2 CASSYRPAGGTDTQYF TGTGCCAGCAGTTACCGCCCAGCGGGGGGGACAGATACGCAGTATTTT
. TRBJ1-1 TRBV5-1 . CASSPHPGTEAFF TGCGCCAGCAGCCCCCATCCAGGGACGGAAGCTTTCTTT
. TRBJ1-5 TRBV5-1 TRBD1 CASSPGQGIPQPQHF TGCGCCAGCAGCCCGGGACAGGGGATCCCTCAGCCCCAGCATTTT
. TRBJ1-1 TRBV6-5 . CASSQGLNTEAFF TGTGCCAGCAGTCAAGGACTAAACACTGAAGCTTTCTTT
. TRBJ2-7 TRBV27 TRBD2 CAIQPLAGAYEQYF TGTGCCATCCAGCCGCTAGCGGGGGCCTACGAGCAGTACTTC
once TRBJ1-2 TRBV27 . CASSLYPDSGYTF TGTGCCAGCAGTTTATACCCGGATTCGGGCTACACCTTC
. TRBJ2-3 TRBV27 . CASSFPVGGAADTQYF TGTGCCAGCAGTTTCCCCGTTGGGGGAGCGGCAGATACGCAGTATTTT
. TRBJ2-3 TRBV6-5 TRBD2 CASSPTSGGTDTQYF TGTGCCAGCAGTCCGACTAGCGGGGGCACAGATACGCAGTATTTT
. TRBJ2-3 TRBV27 . CASSFWLRSADTQYF TGTGCCAGCAGTTTTTGGCTAAGGTCTGCAGATACGCAGTATTTT
. TRBJ1-1 TRBV5-5 TRBD1 CASSTGTVNTEAFF TGTGCCAGCAGCACCGGGACAGTGAACACTGAAGCTTTCTTT
. TRBJ2-3 TRBV27 . CATSPMSDTQYF TGTGCCACCAGCCCTATGTCAGATACGCAGTATTTT
. TRBJ2-1 TRBV9 . CASSVAGLYNEQFF TGTGCCAGCAGCGTCGCAGGGCTCTACAATGAGCAGTTCTTC
. TRBJ2-7 TRBV6-1 . CASSEALEGPISYEQYF TGTGCCAGCAGTGAAGCGCTGGAGGGGCCAATCTCCTACGAGCAGTACTTC
. TRBJ1-4 TRBV4-1 . CASSQDGEAENEKLFF TGCGCCAGCAGCCAAGATGGTGAGGCAGAAAATGAAAAACTGTTTTTT
. TRBJ2-1 TRBV9 TRBD2 CASSVEGLAGGGNEQFF TGTGCCAGCAGCGTAGAGGGACTAGCGGGAGGTGGAAATGAGCAGTTCTTC
. TRBJ2-7 TRBV4-1 . CASSQQVLGYEQYF TGCGCCAGCAGCCAACAGGTGCTAGGGTACGAGCAGTACTTC
. TRBJ2-4 TRBV27 . CASSLSLDGTKNIQYF TGTGCCAGCAGTTTAAGTCTAGACGGGACCAAAAACATTCAGTACTTC
. TRBJ1-5 TRBV7-9 TRBD1 CASSDRVQPQHF TGTGCCAGCAGCGACAGGGTTCAGCCCCAGCATTTT
. TRBJ2-7 TRBV30 . CAWSDVDEQYF TGTGCCTGGAGTGATGTAGACGAGCAGTACTTC